The clone carrying this T cell receptor (beta chain) was observed a few times. Its antigen remains unidentified. The record originates from a study of identical twins. Study-level findings and limits: Conclusions leaned on cross-sectional statistical analysis and did not track the same donors over time.

The germline gives CDR1 SGHAT, CDR2 FQNNGV. Germline trimming cut 2 bases from V and 4 bases from J; bases unmatched to any gene: 4. This CDR3 is built from 15 residues. TCRdb re-called the 5' RACE reads through MiXCR, storing one row per CDR3 protein. The sample consists of about 720,000 distinct CDR3 sequences, about 20% of them appearing once. The same data also went into a second study, on T cells expressing NK-cell markers. As that report states: HCMV seropositivity characterized most of the eight sequenced donors, and seronegativity one. In 5 to 7 donors, dominant NKG2C+ clonotypes were roughly 1.0-7.5% of CD8+ T cells.

The chain employs TRBV11-2 and TRBJ2-1; 8 bases match TRBD2. The clonotype originates from a woman aged 18-35 years in good health. Source material: PBMCs. CDR3 nucleotides: TGTGCCAGCAGCTTATACAGCGGGGGATACAATGAGCAGTTCTTC. Its protein product is CASSLYSGGYNEQFF.